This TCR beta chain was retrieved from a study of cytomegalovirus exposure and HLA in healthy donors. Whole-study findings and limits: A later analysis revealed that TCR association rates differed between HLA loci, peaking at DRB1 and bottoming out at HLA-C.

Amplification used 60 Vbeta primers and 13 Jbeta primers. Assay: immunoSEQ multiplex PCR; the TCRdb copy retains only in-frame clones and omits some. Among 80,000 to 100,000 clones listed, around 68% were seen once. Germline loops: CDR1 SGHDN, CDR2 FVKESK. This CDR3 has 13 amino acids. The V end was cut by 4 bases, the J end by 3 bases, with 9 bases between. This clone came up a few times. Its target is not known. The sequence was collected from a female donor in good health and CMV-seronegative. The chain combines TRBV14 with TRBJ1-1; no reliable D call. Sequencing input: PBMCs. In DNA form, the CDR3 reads TGTGCCAGCAGCCTCACTTTCTACACTGAAGCTTTCTTT. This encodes CASSLTFYTEAFF.